This T cell receptor (beta chain) was observed in a study of Graves' ophthalmopathy and Graves' hyperthyroidism. Turning to the study itself: Before any treatment, peripheral blood was taken at the initial diagnosis.

For repertoire sequencing, the TCR beta CDR3 regions were amplified from RNA transcripts. The first-round RT-PCR employed HTBI primers together with the Qiagen OneStep RT-PCR kit. A multiplex PCR was then performed as the second round. TCRdb independently ran MiXCR on the multiplex PCR reads; one entry per CDR3 protein. The table lists about 500,000 distinct CDR3 sequences, around 15% of them singletons. Study findings and constraints: Blood contained most expanded thyroid clonotypes exceeding 0.001 frequency.

V trimming: 5 bases; J trimming: 7 bases; junction bases outside the gene matches: 9. The length of the CDR3 is 14 residues. This clonotype has ten or more counts. Its antigen is currently unknown. This clonotype was sampled from a woman aged 30 to 39 with Graves' ophthalmopathy. Sequencing used blood. The chain links TRBV12-3 or TRBV12-4 to TRBJ2-5; 8 nucleotides line up with TRBD1. The CDR3 region is CASSTGQGSWTQYF. In nucleotides, the CDR3 is TGTGCCAGCAGTACAGGACAGGGCTCATGGACCCAGTACTTC.